A single sample gave rise to the 32 T cell receptor beta chains below, sequenced in a study of T cells in Graves' hyperthyroidism and ophthalmopathy. Using RNA transcripts as the source, TCR beta CDR3 regions were amplified. The study used the HTBI primer set for a first-round RT-PCR of the TCR CDR3. TCRdb reanalysed the multiplex PCR reads using MiXCR and keeps one entry per CDR3 protein. The profile shows 460,000 or so distinct CDR3 sequences, roughly an eighth of them singletons. The sequenced material came from blood. The receptors were sampled from a woman under 30 with Graves' hyperthyroidism.

This clonotype showed up many times. The rearrangement joins TRBV12-3 or TRBV12-4 to TRBJ2-1; D is unresolved. The V end was cut by 8 bases, the J end by 0 bases, with 5 bases between. The CDR3 runs to 12 residues. The CDR3: CASEVSYNEQFF. Here the CDR3 DNA reads TGTGCCAGCGAAGTCTCCTACAATGAGCAGTTCTTC.

The chain has TRBV6-1 and TRBJ2-2; 8 bases agree with TRBD2. Germline V gives CDR1 MNHNS, CDR2 SASEGT. The CDR3 contains 19 residues. V lost 8 bases, J lost 6 bases, and 23 bases stayed unmatched. DNA of the CDR3: TGTGCCAGCCTGGAGGCTTGGGGCCAGCGGGAGAACCGCGCCGGGGAGCTGTTTTTT. Its translation: CASLEAWGQRENRAGELFF.

Notes on this clonotype: Relative to the germline gene, one junction end is altered; a read error may explain this. The chain combines TRBV20-1 with TRBJ2-1, with D possibly TRBD2 on 6 matching bases. The CDR3 contains 15 residues. Germline CDR1 is DFQATT and CDR2 is SNEGSKA (reference sequence). The CDR3 sequence: CSAGDFAAGRNEQFF. CDR3 nucleotides: TGCAGTGCTGGAGATTTTGCAGCGGGTAGGAATGAGCAGTTCTTC.

At least ten counts were recorded for this clonotype. The V gene is TRBV2, the J gene TRBJ2-3, with D unresolved. The CDR3 has 11 residues. CDR1 and CDR2 from the germline V gene are SNHLY and FYNNEI. Deletions cut 3 bases from V and 4 bases from J, with 2 bases between. The CDR3 sequence is CASSEADTQYF. As DNA, the CDR3 is TGTGCCAGCAGTGAGGCAGATACGCAGTATTTT.

This clonotype was seen at least ten times. This sequence joins TRBV7-2 and TRBJ1-2; weak D call: TRBD1 (6 bases). This CDR3 has 15 residues. CDR1 SGHTA and CDR2 FQGNSA come from the germline V gene. V was trimmed by 5 bases and J by 6 bases, leaving 19 bases between them. This CDR3 is CASSNQGWRGDGYTF. CDR3 nucleotide sequence: TGTGCCAGCAGCAACCAAGGCTGGAGGGGGGATGGCTACACCTTC.

This clonotype was recorded at least ten times. This rearrangement joins TRBV19 to TRBJ2-7; possible D gene TRBD2, 6 bases. Trimming removed 6 bases from V and 2 bases from J, with 14 bases in between. The CDR3 spans 14 residues. Looked up from germline, CDR1 is LNHDA and CDR2 is SQIVND (reference sequence). The CDR3 is CASSLTTGAYEQYF. In nucleotides, the CDR3 is TGTGCCAGTAGCCTGACGACGGGAGCCTACGAGCAGTACTTC.

There are many counts of this clonotype. The chain employs TRBV27 and TRBJ1-2; 10 bases fit TRBD1. The germline CDR1 and CDR2 sequences are MNHEY and SMNVEV (reference sequence). The CDR3 is 15 residues long. V dropped 5 bases and J dropped 4; count of bases not matched to a gene: 7. CDR3 in amino acids: CASSPTGGVSYGYTF. For the CDR3, the DNA is TGTGCCAGCAGTCCGACAGGGGGCGTCAGCTATGGCTACACCTTC.

This sequence joins TRBV9 and TRBJ2-1, with TRBD2 matching over 11 bases. Trimming took 0 bases from V and 10 from J; bases not matched to a gene: 6. The CDR3 is made up of 15 amino acids. Germline values: CDR1 SGDLS, CDR2 YYNGEE. This CDR3 is CASSVAGRTSGEQFF. As DNA, the CDR3 is TGTGCCAGCAGCGTAGCTGGAAGGACTAGCGGGGAGCAGTTCTTC.

In the case of this clonotype: One end of the junction is discordant with germline, which a read error may explain. V gene TRBV7-3 combines with J gene TRBJ2-1, with TRBD1 matching over 11 bases. The CDR3 spans 15 residues. In germline, CDR1 is SGHTA, CDR2 FQGTGA. The CDR3 region is CARSLTGTGGNEQFF. CDR3 nucleotide sequence: TGTGCCCGCAGCTTAACAGGGACAGGGGGTAATGAGCAGTTCTTC.

This clonotype was seen more than once but under ten times. The chain combines TRBV7-9 with TRBJ2-3; D may be TRBD1 or TRBD2 (5 bases each). Trimming took off 3 bases at V and 4 bases at J, with 14 bases between the two ends. Germline loops: CDR1 SEHNR, CDR2 FQNEAQ (reference sequence). The CDR3 extends over 15 amino acids. CDR3 loop: CASSFRGQGPDTQYF. The CDR3 DNA is TGTGCCAGCAGCTTCCGGGGCCAGGGACCAGATACGCAGTATTTT.

This clonotype has more than one count but fewer than ten. The rearrangement uses TRBV5-1 and TRBJ1-5; D is possibly TRBD1 (6 bases). V shed 4 bases and J shed 1 base, with 15 bases lying between them. Germline lookup yields CDR1 SGHRS and CDR2 YFSETQ. The CDR3 has 16 residues. The DNA of the CDR3 is TGCGCCAGCAGCCCCGTGGGGGGCCGGAGCAATCAGCCCCAGCATTTT. Its translation: CASSPVGGRSNQPQHF.

This clonotype was seen at least ten times. The DNA for the CDR3 is TGTGCCAGCAGCCAAAGGTCGAGGCAGAACTATGGCTACACCTTC. It encodes CASSQRSRQNYGYTF. The chain uses TRBV3-1 and TRBJ1-2; no firm D call. Per germline, CDR1 LGHDT and CDR2 YNNKEL (reference sequence). Between the trimmed V and J ends, which lost 2 bases and 2 bases, there was a span of 12 bases. The CDR3 totals 15 residues.

This clonotype showed up many times. At one end, the junction sequence differs from germline, possibly due to a read error. V is TRBV27 and J is TRBJ1-1, with D unresolved. The CDR3 is 14 amino acids. Germline CDR1 reads MNHEY; CDR2 reads SMNVEV (reference sequence). CDR3: CASSVSYSNTEAFF. The CDR3 DNA sequence: TGTGCCAGCAGTGTATCCTACTCGAACACTGAAGCTTTCTTT.

This clonotype was detected ten times or more. The V call is TRBV3-1, the J call TRBJ1-5, with D perhaps TRBD1 (5 bases). This CDR3 comprises 14 residues. Germline assignment: CDR1 LGHDT and CDR2 YNNKEL (reference sequence). V shed 1 base and J shed 5 bases, with 9 bases lying between them. CDR3 bases: TGTGCCAGCAGCCAAGTCGGGGGGGATCAGCCCCAGCATTTT. Protein sequence: CASSQVGGDQPQHF. The full variable domain, with the rest looked up from reference TRBV3-1 and TRBJ1-5, is DTAVSQTPKYLVTQMGNDKSIKCEQNLGHDTMYWYKQDSKKFLKIMFSYNNKELIINETVPNRFSPKSPDKAHLNLHINSLELGDSAVYFCASSQVGGDQPQHFGDGTRLSIL.

This clonotype came up many times. The V and J genes are TRBV29-1 and TRBJ1-2, with a tentative D call TRBD1 (5 bases). Deletions cut 1 base from V and 3 bases from J, with 9 bases between. The CDR3 is made up of 13 amino acids. The germline CDR1 and CDR2 sequences are SQVTM and ANQGSEA. The CDR3 bases are TGCAGCGTTGAAGGGGGGTTTGACTATGGCTACACCTTC. This sequence encodes CSVEGGFDYGYTF.

The chain links TRBV27 to TRBJ2-7; D assignment may be TRBD1 or TRBD2 (6 bases each). Germline V CDR1 and CDR2: MNHEY, SMNVEV (reference sequence). The ends were cut back, 0 bases at V and 3 bases at J, with 9 bases in the middle. This CDR3 spans 14 amino acids. The CDR3 bases are TGTGCCAGCAGTTTATCGGGGGGCGTCTACGAGCAGTACTTC. This encodes CASSLSGGVYEQYF.

There are a few counts of this clonotype. The chain carries TRBV13 and TRBJ2-1; D is perhaps TRBD2 (6 bases). The V end was cut by 5 bases, the J end by 10 bases, with 12 bases between. Looked up from germline, CDR1 is PRHDT and CDR2 is FYEKMQ (reference sequence). The CDR3 runs 12 residues. CDR3 protein: CASSKRDFEQFF. The DNA of the CDR3 is TGTGCCAGCAGCAAACGGGACTTCGAGCAGTTCTTC. Together with reference TRBV13 and TRBJ2-1, the CDR3 gives the full variable domain: AAGVIQSPRHLIKEKRETATLKCYPIPRHDTVYWYQQGPGQDPQFLISFYEKMQSDKGSIPDRFSAQQFSDYHSELNMSSLELGDSALYFCASSKRDFEQFFGPGTRLTVL.

This clonotype was detected ten times or more. The V call is TRBV15, the J call TRBJ2-1; 9 bases line up with TRBD2. CDR1 is LNHNV and CDR2 is YYDKDF in the germline V gene (reference sequence). This CDR3 comprises 15 residues. The trim removed 0 bases at V and 9 bases at J, leaving 6 bases unmatched. The CDR3 is CATSRDWAGGSEQFF. In nucleotides, the CDR3 is TGTGCCACCAGCAGAGATTGGGCGGGAGGGAGTGAGCAGTTCTTC.

This clonotype was counted only a few times. The chain joins TRBV5-6 to TRBJ1-1; 9 bases are shared with TRBD1. V dropped 0 bases and J dropped 4; count of bases not matched to a gene: 4. CDR1 is SGHDT, CDR2 YYEEEE, per germline. There are 15 residues in the CDR3. The CDR3 loop is CASSLVDRGATEAFF. CDR3 nucleotide sequence: TGTGCCAGCAGCTTGGTTGACAGGGGGGCCACTGAAGCTTTCTTT.

Many counts were recorded for this clonotype. The genes are TRBV6-5 and TRBJ1-2; no reliable D call. Trimming left V 0 bases short and J 1 base short, with 6 bases between. The germline CDR1 and CDR2 sequences are MNHEY and SVGAGI. The CDR3 runs to 14 residues. Written as DNA, the CDR3 is TGTGCCAGCAGTTACTCGATCAGTAACTATGGCTACACCTTC. It encodes CASSYSISNYGYTF.

The genes are TRBV6-5 and TRBJ2-3, with unresolved D. The V end was cut by 6 bases, the J end by 0 bases, with 10 bases between. The germline CDR1 and CDR2 sequences are MNHEY and SVGAGI. The CDR3 contains 14 residues. In nucleotides, the CDR3 is TGTGCCAGCAGCTATGAGACTAGCACAGATACGCAGTATTTT. Its protein product is CASSYETSTDTQYF.

This clonotype was seen at least ten times. J is TRBJ2-1 and V is TRBV27; 8 nucleotides match TRBD1. The ends lost 5 bases at V and 3 bases at J; junction bases unmatched: 6. This CDR3 region has 15 residues. The germline CDR1 and CDR2 sequences are MNHEY and SMNVEV (reference sequence). Written as DNA, the CDR3 is TGTGCCAGCAGTACGACGGACAGGGTCTACAATGAGCAGTTCTTC. Translating gives CASSTTDRVYNEQFF.

This clonotype was counted at least ten times. V is TRBV5-1 and J is TRBJ2-1; 8 bases fit TRBD1. Germline lookup yields CDR1 SGHRS and CDR2 YFSETQ. The V gene end was trimmed by 0 bases and the J gene end by 3 bases; junction bases not matched to a gene: 8. The CDR3 runs to 17 residues. The CDR3 is CASSLDPGQAIYNEQFF. CDR3 coding DNA: TGCGCCAGCAGCTTGGACCCGGGACAGGCAATCTACAATGAGCAGTTCTTC. The variable domain in full, completed from reference TRBV5-1 and TRBJ2-1, reads KAGVTQTPRYLIKTRGQQVTLSCSPISGHRSVSWYQQTPGQGLQFLFEYFSETQRNKGNFPGRFSGRQFSNSRSEMNVSTLELGDSALYLCASSLDPGQAIYNEQFFGPGTRLTVL.

The sample holds many counts of this clonotype. The rearrangement uses TRBV2 and TRBJ2-4; D possibly corresponds to TRBD2 (5 bases). Germline V gene data show CDR1 as SNHLY and CDR2 as FYNNEI. V lost 5 bases and J lost 7, with 18 bases in between. The CDR3 is 15 amino acids. CDR3 protein: CASSNDPGEWNIQYF. The CDR3 coding sequence is TGTGCCAGCAGTAACGATCCCGGGGAATGGAACATTCAGTACTTC.

The table lists this clonotype with many counts. The chain employs TRBV2 and TRBJ2-1; 7 bases map to TRBD2. This CDR3 spans 12 amino acids. The V gene's germline CDR1 is SNHLY and CDR2 FYNNEI. Unmatched junction bases numbered 5, after V lost 7 bases and J lost 8 bases. The CDR3 loop is CASMAGDYEQFF. The CDR3 nucleotides are TGTGCCAGCATGGCGGGAGACTATGAGCAGTTCTTC.

This clonotype was counted ten times or more. The V gene is TRBV24-1, the J gene TRBJ2-1; D is possibly TRBD1 or TRBD2 (5 bases each). The CDR3 has 15 amino acids. Germline V lookup: CDR1 KGHDR, CDR2 SFDVKD. Between the trimmed V and J ends, which lost 3 bases and 6 bases, there was a span of 14 bases. The CDR3 bases are TGTGCCACCAGTGATCAGGTCTATGGGGGCAATGAGCAGTTCTTC. This translates into CATSDQVYGGNEQFF.

In regard to this clonotype: This sequence may be a read error, since a much larger clone differs from it by one base. The chain uses TRBV7-3 and TRBJ2-1; D is perhaps TRBD1 (5 bases). The CDR3 consists of 14 residues. Germline V gene sequence: CDR1 SGHTA, CDR2 FQGTGA. The CDR3 nucleotides are TGTGCCAGCAGCTTACAGGGCCCCTACAGTGAGCAGTTCTTC. Translating it yields CASSLQGPYSEQFF.

There are a few counts of this clonotype. J is TRBJ2-1 and V is TRBV11-3; 13 bases are shared with TRBD2. CDR3 length equals 24 residues. Losses at the gene ends were 5 bases for V and 5 bases for J; bases not matched to a gene: 30. The germline V gene has CDR1 SGHNT and CDR2 YENEEA. DNA of the CDR3: TGTGCCAGCAGCCCGTACCCCGGGACAGGAGGTGAGGGACTAGCGGGAAACCTTAACAATGAGCAGTTCTTC. Encoded protein: CASSPYPGTGGEGLAGNLNNEQFF. Based on the CDR3 plus reference TRBV11-3 and TRBJ2-1, the full variable domain is EAGVVQSPRYKIIEKKQPVAFWCNPISGHNTLYWYLQNLGQGPELLIRYENEEAVDDSQLPKDRFSAERLKGVDSTLKIQPAELGDSAVYLCASSPYPGTGGEGLAGNLNNEQFFGPGTRLTVL.

Concerning this clonotype itself: The junction does not match germline at one end; this may be a read error. For the CDR3, the DNA is TGTGCCAGCAGCTTAGACGGAGTCAAAAAGATTCAGTACTTC. This translates into CASSLDGVKKIQYF. The chain employs TRBV13 and TRBJ2-4, with unresolved D. Germline assignment: CDR1 PRHDT and CDR2 FYEKMQ (reference sequence). This CDR3 is 14 amino acids long.

This clonotype was picked up many times. The chain carries TRBV5-5 and TRBJ2-1, with D maybe TRBD2 (6 bases). The CDR3 sequence is 15 residues long. Trimming shortened V by 2 bases and J by 4 bases, and 13 bases separated the two germline ends. Germline values: CDR1 SGHKS, CDR2 YYEKEE (reference sequence). The CDR3 reads CASSFPGRTYNEQFF. CDR3 in DNA: TGTGCCAGCAGCTTCCCCGGGAGAACGTACAATGAGCAGTTCTTC.

This clonotype was detected many times. V and J are TRBV27 and TRBJ2-2; no definite D call. The V end was cut by 3 bases, the J end by 3 bases, with 14 bases between. The CDR3 covers 16 residues. Germline CDR1 reads MNHEY; CDR2 reads SMNVEV (reference sequence). CDR3 residues: CASSLSAWSDTGELFF. The CDR3 coding sequence is TGTGCCAGCAGTTTGAGCGCTTGGAGTGACACCGGGGAGCTGTTTTTT.

A few counts support this clonotype. The chain has TRBV25-1 and TRBJ2-1; D not certain. This CDR3 spans 14 amino acids. Per germline, CDR1 MGHDK and CDR2 SYGVNS. The V gene lost 4 bases and the J gene lost 2 bases, with 9 bases spanning the gap. CDR3 sequence: CASSGSRPYNEQFF. The CDR3 bases are TGTGCCAGCAGTGGCAGTCGACCCTACAATGAGCAGTTCTTC.